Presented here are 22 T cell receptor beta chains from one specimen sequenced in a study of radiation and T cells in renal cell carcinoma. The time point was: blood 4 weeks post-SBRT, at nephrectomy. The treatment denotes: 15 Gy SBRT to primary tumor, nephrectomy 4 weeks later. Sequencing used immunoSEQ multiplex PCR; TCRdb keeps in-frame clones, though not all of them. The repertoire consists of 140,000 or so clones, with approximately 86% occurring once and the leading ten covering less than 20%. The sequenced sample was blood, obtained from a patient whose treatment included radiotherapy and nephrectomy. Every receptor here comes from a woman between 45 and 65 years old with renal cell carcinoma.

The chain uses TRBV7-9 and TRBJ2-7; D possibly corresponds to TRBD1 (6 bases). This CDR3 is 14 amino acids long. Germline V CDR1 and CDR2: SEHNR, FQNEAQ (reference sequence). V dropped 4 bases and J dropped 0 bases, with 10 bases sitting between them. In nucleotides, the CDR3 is TGTGCCAGCAGCTATGAGACAGGCTCCTACGAGCAGTACTTC. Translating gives CASSYETGSYEQYF.

The CDR3 coding sequence is TGTGCCAGCAGCTTGTCCCGGGAGACCCAGTACTTC. Residues: CASSLSRETQYF. J is TRBJ2-5 and V is TRBV5-5; D gene ambiguous. CDR1 and CDR2 (germline): SGHKS, YYEKEE (reference sequence). V lost 1 base and J 5 bases, leaving 6 bases between the germline ends. This CDR3 is built from 12 residues.

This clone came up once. The CDR3: CASSFGDRGHEKLFF. CDR3 nucleotides: TGTGCCAGCAGTTTCGGGGACAGGGGACATGAAAAACTGTTTTTT. V is TRBV28 and J is TRBJ1-4; the match to TRBD1 covers 10 bases. CDR1 is MDHEN, CDR2 SYDVKM, per germline. The CDR3 runs to 15 residues. V lost 3 bases, J lost 6 bases, and 4 bases stayed unmatched.

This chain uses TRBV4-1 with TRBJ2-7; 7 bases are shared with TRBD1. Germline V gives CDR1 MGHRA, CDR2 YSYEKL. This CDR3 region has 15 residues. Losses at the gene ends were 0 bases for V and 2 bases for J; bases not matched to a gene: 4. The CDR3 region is CASSQDTTGTYEQYF. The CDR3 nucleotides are TGCGCCAGCAGCCAAGATACGACAGGGACCTACGAGCAGTACTTC.

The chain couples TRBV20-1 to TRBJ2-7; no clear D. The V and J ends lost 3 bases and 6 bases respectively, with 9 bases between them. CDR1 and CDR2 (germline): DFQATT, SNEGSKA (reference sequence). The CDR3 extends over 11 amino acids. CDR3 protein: CSASRPAEQYF. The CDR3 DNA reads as TGCAGTGCTAGTCGCCCAGCCGAGCAGTACTTC.

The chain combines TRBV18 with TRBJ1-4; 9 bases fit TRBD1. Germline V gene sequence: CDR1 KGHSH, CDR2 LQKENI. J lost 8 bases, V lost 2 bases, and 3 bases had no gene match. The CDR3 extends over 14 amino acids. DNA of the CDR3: TGTGCCAGCTCACCAGGGACAGGGCTAGAAAAACTGTTTTTT. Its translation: CASSPGTGLEKLFF. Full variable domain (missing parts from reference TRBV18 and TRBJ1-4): NAGVMQNPRHLVRRRGQEARLRCSPMKGHSHVYWYRQLPEEGLKFMVYLQKENIIDESGMPKERFSAEFPKEGPSILRIQQVVRGDSAAYFCASSPGTGLEKLFFGSGTQLSVL.

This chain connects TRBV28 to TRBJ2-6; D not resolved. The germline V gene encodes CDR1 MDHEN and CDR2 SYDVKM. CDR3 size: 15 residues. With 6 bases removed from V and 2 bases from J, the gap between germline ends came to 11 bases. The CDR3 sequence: CASSPVGTGANVLTF. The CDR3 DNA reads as TGTGCCAGCAGCCCGGTGGGGACTGGGGCCAACGTCCTGACTTTC.

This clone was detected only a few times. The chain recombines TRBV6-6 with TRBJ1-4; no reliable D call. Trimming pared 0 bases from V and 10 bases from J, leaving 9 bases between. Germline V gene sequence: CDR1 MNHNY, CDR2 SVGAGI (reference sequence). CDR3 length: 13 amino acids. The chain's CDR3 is CASSYSGSRKLFF. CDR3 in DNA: TGTGCCAGCAGTTACTCAGGGTCTCGAAAACTGTTTTTT.

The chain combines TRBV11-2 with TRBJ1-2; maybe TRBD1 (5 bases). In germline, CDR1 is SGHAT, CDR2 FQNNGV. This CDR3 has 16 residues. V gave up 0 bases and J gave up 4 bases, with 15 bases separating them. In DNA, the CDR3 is TGTGCCAGCAGCTTAGATCGGGAGACAGCGATCTATGGCTACACCTTC. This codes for CASSLDRETAIYGYTF.

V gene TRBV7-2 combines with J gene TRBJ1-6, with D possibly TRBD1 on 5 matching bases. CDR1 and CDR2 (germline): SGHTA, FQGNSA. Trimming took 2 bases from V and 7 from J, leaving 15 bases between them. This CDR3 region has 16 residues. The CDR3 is CASSLTRRGLNSPLHF. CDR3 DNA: TGTGCCAGCAGCTTAACCCGCCGGGGGTTGAATTCACCCCTCCACTTT. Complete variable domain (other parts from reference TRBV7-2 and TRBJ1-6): GAGVSQSPSNKVTEKGKDVELRCDPISGHTALYWYRQSLGQGLEFLIYFQGNSAPDKSGLPSDRFSAERTGGSVSTLTIQRTQQEDSAVYLCASSLTRRGLNSPLHFGNGTRLTVT.

CDR3 in amino acids: CASSQDLRAGTGGEKLFF. The DNA of the CDR3 is TGCGCCAGCAGCCAAGATTTAAGGGCCGGGACAGGGGGTGAAAAACTGTTTTTT. J is TRBJ1-4 and V is TRBV4-3; 11 nucleotides align to TRBD1. The CDR3 loop spans 18 amino acids. The trim removed 0 bases at V and 7 bases at J, leaving 10 bases unmatched. CDR1 and CDR2 (germline): LGHNA, YSLEER.

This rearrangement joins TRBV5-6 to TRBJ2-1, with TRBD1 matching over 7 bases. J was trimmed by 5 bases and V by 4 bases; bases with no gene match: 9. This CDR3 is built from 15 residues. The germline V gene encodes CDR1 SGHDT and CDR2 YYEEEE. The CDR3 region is CASSPYRGRHNEQFF. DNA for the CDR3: TGTGCCAGCAGCCCTTACAGGGGTAGGCACAATGAGCAGTTCTTC.

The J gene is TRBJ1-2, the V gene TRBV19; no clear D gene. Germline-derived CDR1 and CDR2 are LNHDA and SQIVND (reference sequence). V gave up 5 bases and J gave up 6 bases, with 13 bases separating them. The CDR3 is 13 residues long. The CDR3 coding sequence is TGTGCCAGTAGTCTAGGGCAGGACGATGGCTACACCTTC. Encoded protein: CASSLGQDDGYTF. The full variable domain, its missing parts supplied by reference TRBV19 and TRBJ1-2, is DGGITQSPKYLFRKEGQNVTLSCEQNLNHDAMYWYRQDPGQGLRLIYYSQIVNDFQKGDIAEGYSVSREKKESFPLTVTSAQKNPTAFYLCASSLGQDDGYTFGSGTRLTVV.

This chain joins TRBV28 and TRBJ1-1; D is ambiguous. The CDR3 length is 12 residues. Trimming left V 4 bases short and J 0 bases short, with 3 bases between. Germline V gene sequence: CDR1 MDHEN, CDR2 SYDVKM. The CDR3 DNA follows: TGTGCCAGCAGTTCCGTGAACACTGAAGCTTTCTTT. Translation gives CASSSVNTEAFF.

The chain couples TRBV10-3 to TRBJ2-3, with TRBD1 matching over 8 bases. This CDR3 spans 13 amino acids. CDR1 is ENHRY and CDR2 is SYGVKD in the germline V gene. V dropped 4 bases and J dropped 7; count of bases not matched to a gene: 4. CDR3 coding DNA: TGTGCCATCAGTGTTCAGGGGGCAAATACGCAGTATTTT. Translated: CAISVQGANTQYF.

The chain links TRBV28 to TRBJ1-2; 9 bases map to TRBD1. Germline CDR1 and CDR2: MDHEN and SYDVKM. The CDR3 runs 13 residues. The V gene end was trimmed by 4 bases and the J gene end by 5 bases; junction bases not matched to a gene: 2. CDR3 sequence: CASSWTGAYGYTF. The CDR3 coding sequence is TGTGCCAGCAGTTGGACAGGGGCATATGGCTACACCTTC.

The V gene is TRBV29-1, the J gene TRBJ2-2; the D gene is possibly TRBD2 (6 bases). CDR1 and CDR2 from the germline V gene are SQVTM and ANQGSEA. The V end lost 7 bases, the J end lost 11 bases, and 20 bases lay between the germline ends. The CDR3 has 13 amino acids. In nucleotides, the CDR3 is TGCAGCGCGGGGGAGCCTGGGATAGCCGAGCTGTTTTTT. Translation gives CSAGEPGIAELFF.

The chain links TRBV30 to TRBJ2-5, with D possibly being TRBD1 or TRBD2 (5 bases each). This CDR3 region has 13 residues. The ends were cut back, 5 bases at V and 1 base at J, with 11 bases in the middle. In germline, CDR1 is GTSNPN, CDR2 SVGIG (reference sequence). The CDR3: CAWEAGAQETQYF. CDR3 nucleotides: TGTGCCTGGGAAGCCGGGGCCCAAGAGACCCAGTACTTC.

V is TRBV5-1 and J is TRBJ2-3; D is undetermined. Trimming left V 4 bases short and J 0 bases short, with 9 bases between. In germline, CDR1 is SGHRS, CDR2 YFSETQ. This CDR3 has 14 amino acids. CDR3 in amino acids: CASSPPRSTDTQYF. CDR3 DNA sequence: TGCGCCAGCAGCCCACCGAGGAGCACAGATACGCAGTATTTT.

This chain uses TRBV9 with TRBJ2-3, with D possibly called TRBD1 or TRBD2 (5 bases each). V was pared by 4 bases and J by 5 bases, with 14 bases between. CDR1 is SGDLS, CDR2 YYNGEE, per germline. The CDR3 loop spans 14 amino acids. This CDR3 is CASSWSQGVDTQYF. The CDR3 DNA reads TGTGCCAGCAGCTGGAGCCAGGGAGTAGATACGCAGTATTTT.

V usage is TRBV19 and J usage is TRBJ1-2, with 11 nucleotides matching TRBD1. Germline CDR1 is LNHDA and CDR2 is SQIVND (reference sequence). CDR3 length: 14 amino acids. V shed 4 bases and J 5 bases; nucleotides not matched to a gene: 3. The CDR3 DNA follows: TGTGCCAGTAGTAGAGGACAGGGGGCGTATGGCTACACCTTC. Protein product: CASSRGQGAYGYTF.

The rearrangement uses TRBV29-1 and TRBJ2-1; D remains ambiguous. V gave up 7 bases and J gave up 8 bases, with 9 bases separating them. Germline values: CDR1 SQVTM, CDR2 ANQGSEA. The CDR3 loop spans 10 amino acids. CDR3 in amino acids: CSGASYEQFF. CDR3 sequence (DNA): TGCAGCGGGGCTTCGTATGAGCAGTTCTTC.